The present T cell receptor (beta chain) was sequenced within a study of OX40 agonist ivuxolimab in advanced cancers. In the study overall: Patients received ivuxolimab, an agonistic anti-OX40 (CD134) antibody. Patients in dose escalation had liver, melanoma, kidney or head and neck cancers.

CDR3 length equals 16 residues. V trimming: 5 bases; J trimming: 1 base; junction bases outside the gene matches: 10. Germline V gives CDR1 LNHDA, CDR2 SQIVND (reference sequence). The protocol was immunoSEQ multiplex PCR, while the TCRdb copy is restricted to in-frame clones and leaves out a portion. The table has about 47,000 clones, around 84% seen once. The TCR was taken from an adult with an advanced solid tumor such as melanoma, head and neck, liver or kidney cancer. This chain connects TRBV19 to TRBJ2-7; 8 bases align to TRBD2. Specimen: CD4+ or CD8+ T cells sorted from blood, collected in a trial of the OX40 agonist ivuxolimab. The CDR3 DNA reads as TGTGCCAGTAGTGATCCTCGGGGGGGGAGGTCCTACGAGCAGTACTTC. This sequence encodes CASSDPRGGRSYEQYF.